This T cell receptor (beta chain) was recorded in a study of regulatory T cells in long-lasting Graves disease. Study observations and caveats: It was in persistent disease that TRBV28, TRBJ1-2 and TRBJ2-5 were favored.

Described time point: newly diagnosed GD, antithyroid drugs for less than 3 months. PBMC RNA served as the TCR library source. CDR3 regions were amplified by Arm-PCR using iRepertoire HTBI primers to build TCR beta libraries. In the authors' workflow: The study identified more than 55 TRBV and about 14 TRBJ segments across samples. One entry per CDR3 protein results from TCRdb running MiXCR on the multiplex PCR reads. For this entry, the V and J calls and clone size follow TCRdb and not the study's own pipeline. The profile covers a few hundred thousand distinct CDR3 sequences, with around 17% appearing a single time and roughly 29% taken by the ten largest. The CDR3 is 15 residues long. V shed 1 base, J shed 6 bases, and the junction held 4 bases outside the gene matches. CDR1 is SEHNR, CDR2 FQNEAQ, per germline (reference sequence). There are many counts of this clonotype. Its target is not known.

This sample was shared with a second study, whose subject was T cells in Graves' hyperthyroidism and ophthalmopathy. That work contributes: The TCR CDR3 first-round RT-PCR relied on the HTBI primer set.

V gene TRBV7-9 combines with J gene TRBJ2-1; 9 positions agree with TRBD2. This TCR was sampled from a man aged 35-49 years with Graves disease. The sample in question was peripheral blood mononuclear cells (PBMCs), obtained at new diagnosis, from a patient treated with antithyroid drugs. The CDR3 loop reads CASSLVGGGANEQFF. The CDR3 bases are TGTGCCAGCAGCTTAGTTGGCGGGGGGGCCAATGAGCAGTTCTTC.